Each of the 14 T cell receptor beta chains below was sequenced from the same sample in a study of shared clonotypes between healthy human individuals. The data were produced by immunoSEQ multiplex PCR, yet TCRdb's version contains in-frame clones alone and is incomplete. The table shows around 2.1 million clones, with 85% to 95% occurring only once. Terminally differentiated effector memory CD45RA+ cells were left out of the naive CD8 fraction, which was CD45RO-negative and positively selected for CCR7. Specimen: naive CD8+ T cells from PBMCs. The receptors were sampled from a young man in good health. Some clones in this sample may be carry-over from other donors' samples.

The V gene is TRBV5-8, the J gene TRBJ1-2, with 12 nucleotides matching TRBD1. Germline CDR1 reads SGHTS; CDR2 reads YDEGEE. The CDR3 runs 18 residues. After removal of 8 bases from V and 4 bases from J, the junction contained 18 bases not matched to a gene. This CDR3 reads CAREDRDRGPAGSYGYTF. The DNA of the CDR3 is TGTGCCAGAGAAGACCGGGACAGGGGGCCTGCTGGGAGCTATGGCTACACCTTC.

This clone was detected only a few times. The chain links TRBV5-4 to TRBJ1-4; TRBD1 is a possible D gene (6 bases). CDR1 SGHNT and CDR2 YYREEE come from the germline V gene (reference sequence). V was pared by 3 bases and J by 1 base, with 7 bases between. This CDR3 spans 14 amino acids. The CDR3 sequence is CASSSDRTNEKLFF. The DNA of the CDR3 is TGTGCCAGCAGCTCGGACAGAACTAATGAAAAACTGTTTTTT. The variable domain in full, completed from reference TRBV5-4 and TRBJ1-4, reads ETGVTQSPTHLIKTRGQQVTLRCSSQSGHNTVSWYQQALGQGPQFIFQYYREEENGRGNFPPRFSGLQFPNYSSELNVNALELDDSALYLCASSSDRTNEKLFFGSGTQLSVL.

This clone was seen just once. At the DNA level, this CDR3 is encoded by other sequences in the same sample as well. The genes are TRBV28 and TRBJ2-7; no definite D call. The ends were cut back, 4 bases at V and 6 bases at J, with 7 bases in the middle. Germline V gives CDR1 MDHEN, CDR2 SYDVKM. This CDR3 region has 11 residues. As DNA, the CDR3 is TGTGCCAGCAGTTCCTCCCCCGAGCAGTACTTC. Protein product: CASSSSPEQYF.

Worth noting for this clone: Mismatch with germline at one junction end may stem from a read error. This sequence joins TRBV27 and TRBJ1-2; TRBD1 aligns across 8 bases. Germline CDR1 and CDR2: MNHEY and SMNVEV (reference sequence). The CDR3 contains 14 residues. DNA for the CDR3: TGTGCCAGCAGTTTAATGACAGGGGACTACGGCTACACCTTC. This gives the protein CASSLMTGDYGYTF.

The CDR3 region has the DNA TGTGCCAGCAGTGAAGGACGGATCTATGACTACGAGCAGTACTTC. It encodes CASSEGRIYDYEQYF. The V and J genes are TRBV6-1 and TRBJ2-7; D uncertain. The germline gives CDR1 MNHNS, CDR2 SASEGT. The CDR3 loop spans 15 amino acids. Trimming stripped 1 base from V and 3 bases from J, with 13 bases between.

The chain employs TRBV2 and TRBJ2-3, with 11 bases that match TRBD2. The CDR3 has 19 residues. Germline lookup yields CDR1 SNHLY and CDR2 FYNNEI. The ends lost 5 bases at V and 0 bases at J; junction bases unmatched: 13. The chain's CDR3 is CASSKGLWLAGGSTDTQYF. The CDR3 DNA reads TGTGCCAGCAGTAAGGGACTCTGGCTAGCGGGAGGTAGCACAGATACGCAGTATTTT. The full variable domain, in which reference TRBV2 and TRBJ2-3 provide the parts outside the CDR3, is EPEVTQTPSHQVTQMGQEVILRCVPISNHLYFYWYRQILGQKVEFLVSFYNNEISEKSEIFDDQFSVERPDGSNFTLKIRSTKLEDSAMYFCASSKGLWLAGGSTDTQYFGPGTRLTVL.

V is TRBV9 and J is TRBJ1-2; no definite D call. From germline, CDR1 is SGDLS and CDR2 YYNGEE. CDR3 length: 14 residues. The V end lost 0 bases, the J end lost 4 bases, and 10 bases lay between the germline ends. Written as DNA, the CDR3 is TGTGCCAGCAGCGTAGGATTAACAGCCTATGGCTACACCTTC. Translation gives CASSVGLTAYGYTF.

The genes are TRBV28 and TRBJ1-2, with D possibly TRBD1 on 5 matching bases. Trimming removed 7 bases at V and 3 bases at J, with 15 bases between. Germline V lookup: CDR1 MDHEN, CDR2 SYDVKM. This CDR3 comprises 14 residues. The CDR3 nucleotides read TGTGCCAGCAACCCGGGACGGCGCGACTATGGCTACACCTTC. Its translation: CASNPGRRDYGYTF.

CDR3 sequence: CATREGGGPGYEQYF. The CDR3 bases are TGTGCCACCAGAGAAGGAGGGGGCCCGGGCTACGAGCAGTACTTC. The rearrangement links TRBV15 to TRBJ2-7, with D possibly TRBD1 on 7 matching bases. V gave up 6 bases and J gave up 3 bases, with 18 bases separating them. The CDR3 extends over 15 amino acids. The V gene's germline CDR1 is LNHNV and CDR2 YYDKDF (reference sequence).

V usage is TRBV6-1 and J usage is TRBJ1-2; maybe TRBD1 (5 bases). The CDR3 contains 15 residues. V shed 7 bases and J shed 8 bases, with 23 bases lying between them. Germline V gene sequence: CDR1 MNHNS, CDR2 SASEGT. CDR3: CASTVGHSPLGGYTF. CDR3 bases: TGTGCCAGCACCGTAGGACACTCCCCATTGGGGGGCTACACCTTC.

This chain's CDR3 is CASSSPRAPGELFF. As DNA, the CDR3 is TGTGCCAGCAGCTCCCCCCGCGCACCCGGGGAGCTGTTTTTT. The rearrangement links TRBV7-9 to TRBJ2-2, with D uncertain. This CDR3 contains 14 residues. Trimming shortened V by 4 bases and J by 6 bases, and 12 bases separated the two germline ends. The germline V gene has CDR1 SEHNR and CDR2 FQNEAQ (reference sequence).

V usage is TRBV11-2 and J usage is TRBJ2-2; TRBD2 matches 10 bases. The CDR3 sequence is 20 residues long. The trim removed 0 bases at V and 4 bases at J, leaving 14 bases unmatched. CDR1 SGHAT and CDR2 FQNNGV come from the germline V gene. Here the CDR3 DNA reads TGTGCCAGCAGCTTAGATCGGTATCGAGGGACTAGCGAAGGCACCGGGGAGCTGTTTTTT. Its translation is CASSLDRYRGTSEGTGELFF.

This chain connects TRBV27 to TRBJ2-3; D is undetermined. Trimming stripped 2 bases from V and 2 bases from J, with 8 bases between. Germline loops: CDR1 MNHEY, CDR2 SMNVEV (reference sequence). This CDR3 comprises 14 residues. CDR3 nucleotide sequence: TGTGCCAGCAGTTTAACCCCGGTCACAGATACGCAGTATTTT. Protein sequence: CASSLTPVTDTQYF.

The rearrangement joins TRBV27 to TRBJ2-7; 7 bases map to TRBD1. The CDR3 runs 13 residues. V lost 3 bases to trimming and J lost 8 bases; unmatched junction nucleotides: 7. Germline V gives CDR1 MNHEY, CDR2 SMNVEV (reference sequence). CDR3 nucleotides: TGTGCCAGCAGTTTCCGGACAGGCGCCCAGCAGTACTTC. Translated: CASSFRTGAQQYF.